The 32 T cell receptor beta chains given below trace back to one sample, sequenced in a study of cytomegalovirus exposure and HLA in healthy donors. A multiplex PCR was run with 60 Vbeta primers and 13 Jbeta primers. The protocol was immunoSEQ multiplex PCR, while the TCRdb copy is restricted to in-frame clones and leaves out a portion. Of 100,000 to 150,000 clones listed, about 10% are singletons. The specimen was PBMCs. The receptors were sampled from a woman under 30 in good health and CMV-seropositive.

This clone was seen a handful of times. This chain connects TRBV30 to TRBJ1-5; D is unclear. Germline V CDR1 and CDR2: GTSNPN, SVGIG (reference sequence). The CDR3 runs to 13 residues. With 0 bases removed from V and 7 bases from J, the gap between germline ends came to 10 bases. The CDR3 reads CAWSVGVQQPQHF. In nucleotides, the CDR3 is TGTGCCTGGAGTGTCGGGGTTCAACAGCCCCAGCATTTT.

The J gene is TRBJ1-3, the V gene TRBV27, with D uncertain. V was pared by 2 bases and J by 0 bases, with 11 bases between. Germline assignment: CDR1 MNHEY and CDR2 SMNVEV (reference sequence). CDR3 length: 16 amino acids. CDR3 DNA: TGTGCCAGCAGTTTAACCGGGGTCCACTCTGGAAACACCATATATTTT. It specifies CASSLTGVHSGNTIYF.

This clone has just a few counts. The rearrangement links TRBV5-6 to TRBJ1-1; 7 positions match TRBD1. Germline V gene data show CDR1 as SGHDT and CDR2 as YYEEEE. The length of the CDR3 is 14 residues. The V gene end was trimmed by 4 bases and the J gene end by 0 bases; junction bases not matched to a gene: 3. Here the CDR3 reads CASSRQGLNTEAFF. The CDR3 DNA follows: TGTGCCAGCAGCAGACAGGGATTGAACACTGAAGCTTTCTTT.

In DNA form, the CDR3 reads TGTGCCAGCAGCTTGCTGACAGGGAGATGGTACGAGCAGTACTTC. It encodes CASSLLTGRWYEQYF. The chain links TRBV5-6 to TRBJ2-7; TRBD1 matches at 7 bases. Looked up from germline, CDR1 is SGHDT and CDR2 is YYEEEE. The CDR3 contains 15 residues. V shed 1 base and J 4 bases; nucleotides not matched to a gene: 8.

V and J are TRBV5-4 and TRBJ1-5, with D perhaps TRBD1 (5 bases). CDR1 is SGHNT and CDR2 is YYREEE in the germline V gene (reference sequence). Trimming stripped 4 bases from V and 3 bases from J, with 11 bases between. The CDR3 contains 14 residues. The CDR3 loop reads CASSPGEFNQPQHF. In nucleotides, the CDR3 is TGTGCCAGCAGCCCGGGGGAATTCAATCAGCCCCAGCATTTT. The full variable domain, with the rest looked up from reference TRBV5-4 and TRBJ1-5, is ETGVTQSPTHLIKTRGQQVTLRCSSQSGHNTVSWYQQALGQGPQFIFQYYREEENGRGNFPPRFSGLQFPNYSSELNVNALELDDSALYLCASSPGEFNQPQHFGDGTRLSIL.

This clone was detected a few times. The DNA for the CDR3 is TGTGCCAGTAGTATCGGGGTTAGCAATCAGCCCCAGCATTTT. As protein: CASSIGVSNQPQHF. The rearrangement uses TRBV19 and TRBJ1-5, with D hard to call. The CDR3 totals 14 residues. The germline V and J ends were trimmed by 3 bases and 0 bases, with 6 bases remaining between them. Looked up from germline, CDR1 is LNHDA and CDR2 is SQIVND (reference sequence).

This clone was observed at least ten times. The chain joins TRBV6-6 to TRBJ2-3, with 12 bases identical to TRBD1. J lost 4 bases, V lost 2 bases, and 1 base had no gene match. From germline, CDR1 is MNHNY and CDR2 SVGAGI (reference sequence). CDR3 length: 15 amino acids. In nucleotides, the CDR3 is TGTGCCAGCAGTTACGGGACAGGGGGCGCAGATACGCAGTATTTT. Protein: CASSYGTGGADTQYF.

This clone occurred a few times. This rearrangement joins TRBV11-2 to TRBJ2-7; D not certain. The CDR3 length is 15 residues. Per the germline V gene, CDR1 is SGHAT and CDR2 is FQNNGV. The V gene lost 5 bases and the J gene lost 2 bases, with 16 bases spanning the gap. CDR3 sequence (DNA): TGTGCCAGCAGCAAAAACAGAGATGCTACCTACGAGCAGTACTTC. It yields the protein CASSKNRDATYEQYF.

To note about this clone: An end of the junction differs from the germline gene, which may be a read error. V and J are TRBV14 and TRBJ2-4; D is possibly TRBD1 (6 bases). CDR1 and CDR2 (germline): SGHDN, FVKESK. This CDR3 has 13 amino acids. CDR3 protein: CASSQAQGVPPNF. The CDR3 nucleotides read TGTGCCAGCAGCCAAGCACAGGGAGTCCCCCCTAACTTC.

This clone has more than one count but fewer than ten. The J gene is TRBJ2-2, the V gene TRBV27; TRBD1 is a possible D gene (6 bases). The CDR3 is made up of 16 amino acids. Trimming took 2 bases from V and 6 from J, leaving 16 bases between them. In germline, CDR1 is MNHEY, CDR2 SMNVEV (reference sequence). CDR3 sequence reads: CASSLVQPTGSGELFF. For the CDR3, the DNA is TGTGCCAGCAGTTTAGTACAGCCCACAGGGTCCGGGGAGCTGTTTTTT.

This clone was seen only a few times. The chain recombines TRBV5-4 with TRBJ1-2; a possible D gene is TRBD1 (5 bases). The CDR3 contains 13 residues. Germline V lookup: CDR1 SGHNT, CDR2 YYREEE (reference sequence). Trimming cost V 0 bases and J 2 bases, with 5 bases left between them. The CDR3 coding sequence is TGTGCCAGCAGCTTGGGACAGAACTATGGCTACACCTTC. Amino acid sequence: CASSLGQNYGYTF. The full variable domain, in which reference TRBV5-4 and TRBJ1-2 provide the parts outside the CDR3, is ETGVTQSPTHLIKTRGQQVTLRCSSQSGHNTVSWYQQALGQGPQFIFQYYREEENGRGNFPPRFSGLQFPNYSSELNVNALELDDSALYLCASSLGQNYGYTFGSGTRLTVV.

V gene TRBV29-1 combines with J gene TRBJ1-1, with TRBD1 as a possible D gene (5 bases). Germline V gene sequence: CDR1 SQVTM, CDR2 ANQGSEA. This CDR3 region has 14 residues. V was pared by 5 bases and J by 2 bases, with 15 bases between. The DNA for the CDR3 is TGCAGCGTTAAGGGGATCCAGGCAAACACTGAAGCTTTCTTT. Its translation is CSVKGIQANTEAFF.

The chain recombines TRBV7-6 with TRBJ2-5; D gene uncertain. The CDR3 spans 14 residues. From germline, CDR1 is SGHVS and CDR2 FNYEAQ. Trimming took off 6 bases at V and 6 bases at J, with 17 bases between the two ends. CDR3 DNA: TGTGCCAGCAGTCCCGCTTTCGAGGTGAAGACCCAGTACTTC. Translated, it gives CASSPAFEVKTQYF.

The J gene is TRBJ1-2, the V gene TRBV7-2; 7 bases align to TRBD1. Losses at the gene ends were 4 bases for V and 6 bases for J; bases not matched to a gene: 8. This CDR3 comprises 14 residues. Germline-derived CDR1 and CDR2 are SGHTA and FQGNSA. The CDR3 reads CASSSFDRDDGYTF. The CDR3 DNA is TGTGCCAGCAGCTCATTCGACAGGGATGATGGCTACACCTTC.

In this sample, this clone turned up a few times. The genes are TRBV6-5 and TRBJ1-4; D is possibly TRBD1 (6 bases). Trimming stripped 8 bases from V and 7 bases from J, with 14 bases between. Germline loops: CDR1 MNHEY, CDR2 SVGAGI. CDR3 length: 13 residues. The chain's CDR3 is CASRAGAIEKLFF. CDR3 DNA sequence: TGTGCCAGCCGGGCAGGGGCAATTGAAAAACTGTTTTTT.

The rearrangement links TRBV13 to TRBJ1-2; no definite D call. The germline V gene has CDR1 PRHDT and CDR2 FYEKMQ (reference sequence). V was shortened by 1 base and J by 5 bases, with 8 bases between the two germline ends. The CDR3 spans 13 residues. The CDR3 spells CASSLVILYGYTF. For the CDR3, the DNA is TGTGCCAGCAGCTTAGTAATCTTGTATGGCTACACCTTC. Filled out from reference TRBV13 and TRBJ1-2, the complete variable domain reads AAGVIQSPRHLIKEKRETATLKCYPIPRHDTVYWYQQGPGQDPQFLISFYEKMQSDKGSIPDRFSAQQFSDYHSELNMSSLELGDSALYFCASSLVILYGYTFGSGTRLTVV.

The V gene is TRBV18, the J gene TRBJ2-1; 7 nucleotides agree with TRBD1. The trim removed 6 bases at V and 7 bases at J, leaving 6 bases unmatched. CDR3 length equals 13 residues. Germline CDR1 and CDR2: KGHSH and LQKENI. CDR3 nucleotide sequence: TGTGCCAGCTCCGCGACAGGGATGAATGAGCAGTTCTTC. The encoded protein is CASSATGMNEQFF.

The chain couples TRBV5-5 to TRBJ1-3; a weak D match, TRBD1 (6 bases). Trimming left V 3 bases short and J 0 bases short, with 10 bases between. Per germline, CDR1 SGHKS and CDR2 YYEKEE (reference sequence). The CDR3 is 15 residues long. The CDR3: CASSWKTGSGNTIYF. The DNA of the CDR3 is TGTGCCAGCAGCTGGAAGACAGGCTCTGGAAACACCATATATTTT.

The chain has TRBV30 and TRBJ2-1; possible D gene TRBD2, 6 bases. The germline V and J ends were trimmed by 6 bases and 7 bases, with 13 bases remaining between them. The CDR3 totals 12 residues. Germline V gene sequence: CDR1 GTSNPN, CDR2 SVGIG (reference sequence). CDR3 amino acids: CACRDSRNEQFF. The CDR3 DNA sequence: TGTGCCTGTCGGGACTCGCGGAATGAGCAGTTCTTC. Variable domain in full (rest from reference TRBV30 and TRBJ2-1): SQTIHQWPATLVQPVGSPLSLECTVEGTSNPNLYWYRQAAGRGLQLLFYSVGIGQISSEVPQNLSASRPQDRQFILSSKKLLLSDSGFYLCACRDSRNEQFFGPGTRLTVL.

V gene TRBV30 combines with J gene TRBJ2-3, with D possibly being TRBD2 (6 bases). The CDR3 covers 16 residues. Per the germline V gene, CDR1 is GTSNPN and CDR2 is SVGIG (reference sequence). Between the trimmed V and J ends, which lost 4 bases and 2 bases, there was a span of 19 bases. DNA for the CDR3: TGTGCCTGGACAATTTTAAGGGGAGGCTACACAGATACGCAGTATTTT. Residues: CAWTILRGGYTDTQYF.

This rearrangement joins TRBV2 to TRBJ2-7, with TRBD2 identical over 10 bases. The V gene's germline CDR1 is SNHLY and CDR2 FYNNEI. Trimming took 5 bases from V and 7 from J; bases not matched to a gene: 8. The CDR3 loop spans 14 amino acids. The CDR3 region has the DNA TGTGCCAGCAGTTGGACTAGCGGCGTCGGAGAGCAGTACTTC. Translation gives CASSWTSGVGEQYF.

This chain joins TRBV11-3 and TRBJ2-1; 11 bases agree with TRBD2. The CDR3 is 16 residues long. The V segment lost 5 bases and the J segment 9 bases; nucleotides outside the gene matches: 12. Germline-derived CDR1 and CDR2 are SGHNT and YENEEA. For the CDR3, the DNA is TGTGCCAGCAGCCAGAGACTAGCGGGAAGAGGGAGTGAGCAGTTCTTC. It yields the protein CASSQRLAGRGSEQFF.

This clone has a handful of counts. The chain carries TRBV29-1 and TRBJ1-2, with a weak D call TRBD1 (6 bases). V was cut by 7 bases and J by 3 bases, with 15 bases left in between. This CDR3 has 13 residues. The V gene's germline CDR1 is SQVTM and CDR2 ANQGSEA. The CDR3 here is CSAGGGQYYGYTF. The DNA of the CDR3 is TGCAGCGCTGGGGGGGGGCAATACTATGGCTACACCTTC.

The chain combines TRBV30 with TRBJ2-2; D not certain. CDR1 GTSNPN and CDR2 SVGIG come from the germline V gene (reference sequence). Trimming removed 1 base from V and 7 bases from J, with 13 bases in between. The CDR3 length is 14 residues. The CDR3 sequence is CAWSGAVGFGELFF. For the CDR3, the DNA is TGTGCCTGGAGTGGGGCAGTAGGTTTCGGGGAGCTGTTTTTT.

This clone turned up a few times. The rearrangement links TRBV5-8 to TRBJ1-2; D gene uncertain. The germline gives CDR1 SGHTS, CDR2 YDEGEE. The germline V and J ends were trimmed by 1 base and 8 bases, with 18 bases remaining between them. The CDR3 runs 15 residues. CDR3 DNA sequence: TGTGCCAGCAGCTTGCGGTATAGGGAGGATGAGGGCTACACCTTC. It yields the protein CASSLRYREDEGYTF.

This clone has just a few counts. The junction differs from germline at one of its ends, possibly a read error. The V and J genes are TRBV7-7 and TRBJ2-2; no definite D call. The CDR3 loop spans 16 amino acids. Germline-derived CDR1 and CDR2 are SSHAT and FNYEAQ (reference sequence). CDR3 protein: CASSLRPGPGTGELFF. The CDR3 DNA reads TGTGCTAGCAGCCTCCGGCCAGGCCCCGGTACCGGGGAGCTGTTTTTT.

This clone appeared a few times. J is TRBJ2-7 and V is TRBV29-1; TRBD2 matches at 11 bases. J gave up 2 bases and V 6 bases, and 9 bases lay outside the gene matches. CDR1 is SQVTM, CDR2 ANQGSEA, per germline. The CDR3 spans 15 residues. CDR3 sequence: CSVLSLLAGAYEQYF. In DNA form, the CDR3 reads TGCAGCGTGCTCTCCTTACTAGCGGGGGCCTACGAGCAGTACTTC.

This clone was counted between two and nine times. This chain links TRBV19 with TRBJ1-1, with 7 bases fitting TRBD1. The V segment lost 8 bases and the J segment 1 base; nucleotides outside the gene matches: 4. The germline gives CDR1 LNHDA, CDR2 SQIVND (reference sequence). The CDR3 loop spans 13 amino acids. As DNA, the CDR3 is TGTGCCAGTCGGGACAGTGCGAACACTGAAGCTTTCTTT. Its protein product is CASRDSANTEAFF.

There are a few counts of this clone. V gene TRBV5-4 combines with J gene TRBJ2-3; tentative D call: TRBD2 (5 bases). The CDR3 extends over 13 amino acids. Germline CDR1 and CDR2: SGHNT and YYREEE (reference sequence). Trimming shortened V by 0 bases and J by 5 bases, and 7 bases separated the two germline ends. The CDR3 sequence is CASSLVREDTQYF. The DNA of the CDR3 is TGTGCCAGCAGCTTGGTTCGGGAAGATACGCAGTATTTT.

This clone came up a few times. V is TRBV9 and J is TRBJ1-4; 7 bases map to TRBD1. The V segment lost 3 bases and the J segment 3 bases; nucleotides outside the gene matches: 5. The CDR3 has 15 residues. Germline V CDR1 and CDR2: SGDLS, YYNGEE. CDR3 sequence: CASSAGTASNEKLFF. The DNA of the CDR3 is TGTGCCAGCAGCGCGGGGACAGCGTCTAATGAAAAACTGTTTTTT.

V usage is TRBV19 and J usage is TRBJ1-5; D possibly corresponds to TRBD1 (6 bases). V was cut by 6 bases and J by 7 bases, with 10 bases left in between. Germline CDR1 and CDR2: LNHDA and SQIVND (reference sequence). The CDR3 contains 12 residues. The DNA for the CDR3 is TGTGCCAGTAGACAGGGACAACAGCCCCAGCATTTT. Translation: CASRQGQQPQHF.

The chain employs TRBV6-1 and TRBJ1-3; D is perhaps TRBD1 (5 bases). The CDR3 spans 14 residues. The ends were cut back, 6 bases at V and 8 bases at J, with 17 bases in the middle. Germline CDR1 is MNHNS and CDR2 is SASEGT. CDR3 DNA: TGTGCCAGCAGAGCAGGGTTCTCCGCTCACACCATATATTTT. Translated, it gives CASRAGFSAHTIYF.